This T cell receptor beta chain is drawn from a study of T-cell reconstitution after alpha-beta-depleted transplantation in children (dated by TCRdb to the mid-2010s). Concerning the study at large: Using TCR repertoire profiling, the study quantitatively followed how T-cell immune reconstitution unfolded in children after TCRalphabeta/CD19-depleted allogeneic hematopoietic cell transplantation.

The germline V gene encodes CDR1 SQVTM and CDR2 ANQGSEA. The CDR3 spans 11 residues, from the cysteine through the phenylalanine. The read is trimmed to its CDR3 DNA, 33 bases read in frame from base 1. V gives up 3 bases and J gives up 1 base, and the segment between their germline ends measures 3 bases. The library came from PCR. This sample was sequenced with an Illumina HiSeq 2500. TCR library preparation used molecular barcoding, with unique molecular identifiers applied to normalize quantification of the TCRbeta repertoire. TCRdb cleaned the public reads at Q25 with fastp, built clones with MiXCR and kept in-frame beta chains. Rows matching on CDR3 protein sequence are summarized as one entry with the most common DNA and genes. The sample table holds a few hundred thousand distinct CDR3 sequences, of which just over 20% were seen once. The top ten clones comprise 3.5% to 4% of the sample. This clonotype was detected many times. The clone's antigen remains unknown. Within one base of it there is no much larger clone, and no base qualities were kept.

Source: PBMCs from the stem cell graft donor, taken from the stem cell graft. The source is a human donor who donated a stem cell graft to a child with acute myeloid leukemia. The chain employs TRBV29-1 and TRBJ1-1; the D gene lacks a confident call. The DNA reads as follows: TGCAGCGTTGAGGCGAACACTGAAGCTTTCTTT. Its protein product is CSVEANTEAFF.